A selection of T cell receptor beta chains follows, all from one sample in a study of blood T cell repertoires in COVID-19. Profiled with immunoSEQ multiplex PCR; TCRdb holds only in-frame clones, not every one. The sample consists of approximately 120,000 clones, 75% to 90% of them appearing once. The sample consisted of peripheral blood. The receptors stem from a human donor in a cohort sampled during active COVID-19. The CDR3 runs from the conserved cysteine through the conserved F or W. A D gene is named only where the DNA matches it firmly.

TRBV7-9	TRBJ1-5	-	15	CASSQAGQGNQPQHF	TGTGCCAGCAGCCAAGCGGGACAAGGTAATCAGCCCCAGCATTTT
TRBV2	TRBJ2-3	-	14	CADRRVISTDTQYF	TGTGCCGATAGGCGGGTAATTAGCACAGATACGCAGTATTTT
TRBV4-2	TRBJ1-1	TRBD1	15	CASSQPDRQATEAFF	TGTGCCAGCAGCCAACCGGACAGGCAGGCCACTGAAGCTTTCTTT
TRBV3-1/TRBV3-2	TRBJ2-7	TRBD1	18	CASSQPGTGGFSSYEQYF	TGTGCCAGCAGCCAGCCCGGGACAGGGGGCTTCTCATCCTACGAGCAGTACTTC
TRBV7-2	TRBJ1-6	-	14	CASSFAGENSPLHF	TGTGCCAGCAGCTTTGCCGGTGAAAATTCACCCCTCCACTTT
TRBV3-1/TRBV3-2	TRBJ2-2	TRBD2	14	CASRRRGDTGELFF	TGTGCCAGCAGGCGGCGGGGGGACACCGGGGAGCTGTTTTTT
TRBV11-3	TRBJ1-2	-	12	CASSSSGFGYTF	TGTGCCAGCAGCTCCTCAGGGTTCGGCTACACCTTC
TRBV2	TRBJ1-2	TRBD1	16	CASSVETGGLGYGYTF	TGTGCCAGCAGTGTGGAGACAGGGGGGCTTGGCTATGGCTACACCTTC
TRBV9	TRBJ1-6	TRBD1	15	CASSALWTGETPLHF	TGTGCCAGCAGCGCCCTCTGGACAGGGGAGACCCCCCTCCACTTT
TRBV28	TRBJ2-7	TRBD1	14	CASGRDRASYEQYF	TGTGCCAGCGGTAGAGACAGGGCGTCCTACGAGCAGTACTTC
TRBV24-1	TRBJ2-1	TRBD2	17	CATSGTSGTSGRDEQFF	TGTGCCACCAGTGGTACATCCGGGACTAGCGGGAGGGATGAGCAGTTCTTC
TRBV10-3	TRBJ1-5	-	15	CAISVGQLGNQPQHF	TGTGCCATCAGTGTAGGACAGTTGGGCAATCAGCCCCAGCATTTT